This entry features one TCR beta chain sequence. Its target is unknown. The entry originates in a study of Ad26.COV2.S vaccination and SARS-CoV-2 variants. Study summary: Participants got Ad26.COV2.S intramuscularly, once or twice 56 days apart.

Trimming took 6 bases from V and 4 from J, leaving 18 bases between them. This CDR3 comprises 15 residues. Germline CDR1 SEHNR, CDR2 FQNEAQ (reference sequence). Sequencing used immunoSEQ multiplex PCR; TCRdb keeps in-frame clones, though not all of them. Of about 400,000 clones in the sample, about 85% were seen once. Whole-study findings and limits: Reports say spike-specific CD8+ and CD4+ T cell responses covered substantial breadth after vaccination. Higher spike-specific TCR breadth was found in vaccine recipients than in placebo recipients.

Treatment here: around 19 received Ad26.COV2.S at low or high dose, single or two shots; about 5 received placebo; per-sample allocation not given. Collection of the samples took place on day 63 after the first injection of vaccine or placebo. The rearrangement uses TRBV7-9 and TRBJ1-1; D gene ambiguous. Here the sequenced sample was peripheral blood, taken in a trial of Ad26.COV2.S vaccine versus placebo. This clonotype was sampled from a person aged 18-65 years who received the Ad26.COV2.S COVID-19 vaccine or a placebo. Here the CDR3 reads CASRPSGGRATEAFF. CDR3 DNA sequence: TGTGCCAGCAGGCCTTCGGGAGGGAGGGCCACTGAAGCTTTCTTT.